The entry below gives a single T cell receptor beta chain sequence along with its context. Its antigen is not identified. The V gene end was trimmed by 5 bases and the J gene end by 2 bases; junction bases not matched to a gene: 4. This CDR3 is 15 amino acids long. CDR1 is MNHEY and CDR2 is SMNVEV in the germline V gene (reference sequence). Here immunoSEQ multiplex PCR was the method, and the copy in TCRdb shows in-frame clones only, minus some. The sample has under 50,000 clones, about 87% seen once. This sample was taken from a study of T cell responses to AZD1222 COVID-19 vaccine. The study, taken as a whole, reports: Spike-specific TCR breadth and depth both grew after two AZD1222 doses.

The chain links TRBV27 to TRBJ2-2, with 8 nucleotides matching TRBD1. The sample consisted of peripheral blood, taken 28 days after the second AZD1222 dose. The source is an adult who received the AZD1222 COVID-19 vaccine. The CDR3 protein is CASSPGQVNTGELFF. CDR3 bases: TGTGCCAGCAGTCCGGGACAGGTAAACACCGGGGAGCTGTTTTTT.